The 23 T cell receptor beta chains listed next were all sequenced from one sample in a study of OX40 agonist ivuxolimab in advanced cancers. Generated by immunoSEQ multiplex PCR, the TCRdb table keeps only in-frame clones and is missing some. This sample has about 69,000 clones, with about 89% found just once. The source material was CD4+ or CD8+ T cells sorted from blood, sampled in a trial of the OX40 agonist ivuxolimab. The receptors were sampled from an adult with an advanced solid tumor such as melanoma, head and neck, liver or kidney cancer.

Regarding this clone: A junction boundary mismatches the germline segment, possibly from a read error. In DNA, the CDR3 is TGTGCTAGCACCTGGACTAGCGGGAGGGCCTCGTCTTATTTT. It encodes CASTWTSGRASSYF. The chain couples TRBV7-7 to TRBJ2-3; 15 bases are shared with TRBD2. CDR3 length: 14 amino acids. Germline CDR1 is SSHAT and CDR2 is FNYEAQ (reference sequence).

CDR3 in amino acids: CASSFGRGAFF. CDR3 bases: TGTGCCAGCAGCTTTGGTAGGGGTGCTTTCTTT. The chain joins TRBV11-3 to TRBJ1-1, with D possibly being TRBD1 (5 bases). CDR3 length equals 11 residues. Germline loops: CDR1 SGHNT, CDR2 YENEEA. V was trimmed by 3 bases and J by 11 bases, leaving 10 bases between them. Full variable domain (outside the CDR3, taken from reference TRBV11-3 and TRBJ1-1): EAGVVQSPRYKIIEKKQPVAFWCNPISGHNTLYWYLQNLGQGPELLIRYENEEAVDDSQLPKDRFSAERLKGVDSTLKIQPAELGDSAVYLCASSFGRGAFFGQGTRLTVV.

This clone turned up a few times. The J gene is TRBJ2-7, the V gene TRBV18; D unresolved. Germline assignment: CDR1 KGHSH and CDR2 LQKENI. The CDR3 has 12 amino acids. The V and J ends lost 1 base and 5 bases respectively, with 6 bases between them. CDR3 nucleotide sequence: TGTGCCAGCTCACCACTGGGGAACGAGCAGTACTTC. This codes for CASSPLGNEQYF. The entire variable domain, with the rest obtained from reference TRBV18 and TRBJ2-7, is as follows: NAGVMQNPRHLVRRRGQEARLRCSPMKGHSHVYWYRQLPEEGLKFMVYLQKENIIDESGMPKERFSAEFPKEGPSILRIQQVVRGDSAAYFCASSPLGNEQYFGPGTRLTVT.

V and J are TRBV18 and TRBJ1-1; D gene uncertain. The CDR3 consists of 14 residues. Trimming stripped 2 bases from V and 4 bases from J, with 11 bases between. The germline CDR1 and CDR2 sequences are KGHSH and LQKENI. As DNA, the CDR3 is TGTGCCAGCTCACCATTTGTCAGCTCCACTGAAGCTTTCTTT. As protein: CASSPFVSSTEAFF.

The chain recombines TRBV7-2 with TRBJ2-5; D call uncertain. Germline V CDR1 and CDR2: SGHTA, FQGNSA. The CDR3 is made up of 14 amino acids. Trimming cost V 1 base and J 4 bases, with 10 bases left between them. CDR3 DNA sequence: TGTGCCAGCAGCTTAGGCACCACCCGAGAGACCCAGTACTTC. Its protein product is CASSLGTTRETQYF.

CDR3 sequence reads: CASSLTEPYNSPLHF. DNA of the CDR3: TGTGCCAGCAGTTTGACAGAGCCATATAATTCACCCCTCCACTTT. The rearrangement links TRBV27 to TRBJ1-6; D is perhaps TRBD1 (5 bases). CDR1 is MNHEY and CDR2 is SMNVEV in the germline V gene (reference sequence). Trimming stripped 3 bases from V and 4 bases from J, with 10 bases between. This CDR3 comprises 15 residues.

On this clone itself: Sequence at one end of the junction differs from germline and may be a read error. V gene TRBV6-4 combines with J gene TRBJ2-7; 9 nucleotides agree with TRBD2. Germline V CDR1 and CDR2: MRHNA, SNTAGT. CDR3 length: 15 residues. CDR3 region: CASSYSSSGRSEQYF. CDR3 coding DNA: TGTGCCAGCAGTTACTCCTCCAGCGGGAGGAGCGAGCAGTACTTC.

The V call is TRBV18, the J call TRBJ2-7; 12 bases map to TRBD2. Looked up from germline, CDR1 is KGHSH and CDR2 is LQKENI. V lost 4 bases to trimming and J lost 0 bases; unmatched junction nucleotides: 1. The CDR3 has 15 residues. The CDR3 bases are TGTGCCAGCTCACTACTAGCGGGGGGCTCCTACGAGCAGTACTTC. Protein sequence: CASSLLAGGSYEQYF.

The chain carries TRBV9 and TRBJ2-2; D remains ambiguous. V dropped 2 bases and J dropped 4 bases, with 12 bases sitting between them. The CDR3 is made up of 15 amino acids. Per germline, CDR1 SGDLS and CDR2 YYNGEE. For the CDR3, the DNA is TGTGCCAGCAGCGTGTACGATTCGGGCACCGGGGAGCTGTTTTTT. As protein: CASSVYDSGTGELFF.

The chain uses TRBV2 and TRBJ2-7; possible D gene TRBD2, 5 bases. The CDR3 has 13 residues. Germline CDR1 SNHLY, CDR2 FYNNEI. Trimming removed 7 bases from V and 1 base from J, with 11 bases in between. CDR3 DNA sequence: TGTGCCAGCACTGGAAGCGGTTCCTACGAGCAGTACTTC. It specifies CASTGSGSYEQYF.

CDR3 loop: CAWNSGPYNEQFF. CDR3 DNA: TGTGCCTGGAACAGCGGCCCCTACAATGAGCAGTTCTTC. The J gene is TRBJ2-1, the V gene TRBV30, with D possibly TRBD2 on 5 matching bases. The CDR3 totals 13 residues. CDR1 is GTSNPN, CDR2 SVGIG, per germline (reference sequence). V shed 4 bases and J shed 2 bases, with 9 bases lying between them.

The chain joins TRBV7-9 to TRBJ1-4, with a possible D match to TRBD1 (5 bases). Germline values: CDR1 SEHNR, CDR2 FQNEAQ (reference sequence). The CDR3 loop spans 16 amino acids. V was cut by 2 bases and J by 3 bases, with 13 bases left in between. The CDR3 region is CASSLPQGRPNEKLFF. In DNA, the CDR3 is TGTGCCAGCAGCTTACCTCAGGGACGGCCTAATGAAAAACTGTTTTTT.

The chain has TRBV20-1 and TRBJ2-3, with D perhaps assigned TRBD1 or TRBD2 (6 bases each). Germline V lookup: CDR1 DFQATT, CDR2 SNEGSKA (reference sequence). The CDR3 extends over 11 amino acids. V was shortened by 4 bases and J by 9 bases, with 11 bases between the two germline ends. The CDR3 DNA reads as TGCAGTGCTACCCGAGGGGGGACGCAGTATTTT. This encodes CSATRGGTQYF.

The V and J genes are TRBV7-3 and TRBJ2-2; 7 positions agree with TRBD2. This CDR3 is 16 amino acids long. The J segment lost 3 bases and the V segment lost 4 bases, leaving 8 bases of the junction unmatched. The V gene's germline CDR1 is SGHTA and CDR2 FQGTGA. DNA of the CDR3: TGTGCCAGCAGCTCCTTGTCTAGCGGATACACCGGGGAGCTGTTTTTT. Translated, it gives CASSSLSSGYTGELFF.

V is TRBV6-1 and J is TRBJ1-4; D call uncertain. The germline V gene has CDR1 MNHNS and CDR2 SASEGT. V lost 2 bases and J 1 base, leaving 8 bases between the germline ends. The CDR3 runs to 15 residues. Here the CDR3 reads CASSELTRTNEKLFF. The CDR3 DNA reads TGTGCCAGCAGTGAACTGACGAGAACTAATGAAAAACTGTTTTTT.

The V gene is TRBV7-9, the J gene TRBJ2-5, with D perhaps matching TRBD1 (6 bases). Germline V lookup: CDR1 SEHNR, CDR2 FQNEAQ (reference sequence). The CDR3 consists of 13 residues. V lost 6 bases and J 4 bases, leaving 12 bases between the germline ends. CDR3 sequence reads: CASRKGGAETQYF. The CDR3 DNA sequence: TGTGCCAGCAGGAAAGGGGGAGCAGAGACCCAGTACTTC.

CDR3 DNA sequence: TGTGCCAGCCCTCGATCCCTGAATCAGCCCCAGCATTTT. Translated: CASPRSLNQPQHF. The rearrangement links TRBV21-1 to TRBJ1-5. TRBV21-1 is recorded as a pseudogene. The CDR3 runs to 13 residues.

This clone was seen only a few times. V gene TRBV19 combines with J gene TRBJ2-7; the D is unclear. V lost 5 bases to trimming and J lost 5 bases, with 7 bases between them. The CDR3 length is 11 residues. Germline V gene sequence: CDR1 LNHDA, CDR2 SQIVND (reference sequence). For the CDR3, the DNA is TGTGCCAGTAGTTCCTTCAACGAGCAGTACTTC. It encodes CASSSFNEQYF.

The rearrangement links TRBV2 to TRBJ1-6; the match to TRBD1 covers 9 bases. The V and J ends lost 5 bases and 5 bases, in that order; junction bases with no gene match: 4. Germline V gene sequence: CDR1 SNHLY, CDR2 FYNNEI. The length of the CDR3 is 15 residues. DNA of the CDR3: TGTGCCAGCAGTCGGACAGGGGCGAATAATTCACCCCTCCACTTT. Its translation is CASSRTGANNSPLHF.

The CDR3 protein is CASSPGQGAYTEAFF. CDR3 coding DNA: TGTGCCAGCTCACCAGGGCAGGGGGCATACACTGAAGCTTTCTTT. The chain employs TRBV18 and TRBJ1-1; 8 nucleotides match TRBD1. Trimming took 2 bases from V and 3 from J; bases not matched to a gene: 5. The CDR3 sequence is 15 residues long. Germline V gene sequence: CDR1 KGHSH, CDR2 LQKENI.

The chain carries TRBV7-2 and TRBJ2-1, with 8 bases matching TRBD2. The CDR3 is 17 residues long. Unmatched junction bases numbered 11, after V lost 4 bases and J lost 3 bases. CDR1 is SGHTA, CDR2 FQGNSA, per germline. CDR3 DNA sequence: TGTGCCAGCAGCTCCCCTATCGCGAGCGGGGGCTACAATGAGCAGTTCTTC. It yields the protein CASSSPIASGGYNEQFF.

CDR3 sequence reads: CASSFPASGRSYEQYF. In nucleotides, the CDR3 is TGTGCCAGCAGTTTTCCGGCTAGCGGGAGGTCCTACGAGCAGTACTTC. The chain carries TRBV28 and TRBJ2-7; 11 nucleotides line up with TRBD2. Germline CDR1 MDHEN, CDR2 SYDVKM. The CDR3 has 16 residues. V was clipped by 3 bases and J by 1 base; unmatched bases: 5.

J is TRBJ2-5 and V is TRBV7-2; the D is unclear. CDR3 length: 12 residues. The V and J ends lost 1 base and 6 bases respectively, with 6 bases between them. CDR1 and CDR2 from the germline V gene are SGHTA and FQGNSA. CDR3 in DNA: TGTGCCAGCAGCTTAGGAGGCCAGACCCAGTACTTC. Amino acid sequence: CASSLGGQTQYF.